The entry that follows covers one T cell receptor (beta chain) sequence. Clones were sequenced by immunoSEQ multiplex PCR, and TCRdb holds only the in-frame ones, with some missing. The sample contains about 250,000 clones, roughly four fifths of which appear only once. This sample stems from a study of blood T cell repertoires in COVID-19. Overall study: Italy, Spain and the United States were the sources of the convalescent and acute COVID-19 samples. The analysed material was cDNA or gDNA that came from T cells, B-cell-depleted T cells, or PBMCs.

The sample consisted of peripheral blood. The clonotype comes from an elderly man with acute or convalescent COVID-19.

The DNA of the CDR3 is TGTGCCAGCAGCCCTCGACAGGGGGCCACGGGTGAGCAGTTCTTC. This gives the protein CASSPRQGATGEQFF. The chain has TRBV3-1 (or the pseudogene TRBV3-2) and TRBJ2-1; 10 bases agree with TRBD1. Germline V lookup: CDR1 LGHDT, CDR2 YNNKEL (reference sequence). The CDR3 runs to 15 residues. V shed 4 bases, J shed 9 bases, and the junction held 9 bases outside the gene matches.